This passage covers 3 T cell receptor beta chains from one sample sequenced in a study of T-cell memory formation after mild COVID-19. TCRdb re-called the 5' RACE reads with MiXCR, one entry per CDR3 protein. Among about 320,000 distinct CDR3 sequences, roughly an eighth were seen once, and the ten largest hold roughly a fifth. The sample was PBMCs or a T cell subset sorted from them (not recorded which). Receptor source: a man aged 18 to 29 who had mild COVID-19 (a few samples of this study predate the infection). Cell type and time point are not known.

This clonotype was seen more than once but under ten times. The V and J genes are TRBV3-1 and TRBJ2-1, with 11 bases identical to TRBD2. This CDR3 has 17 amino acids. Trimming took 2 bases from V and 5 from J; bases not matched to a gene: 8. CDR1 LGHDT and CDR2 YNNKEL come from the germline V gene (reference sequence). The CDR3 coding sequence is TGTGCCAGCAGCCAATCTAGCGGGGGGACCCATGACAATGAGCAGTTCTTC. The encoded protein is CASSQSSGGTHDNEQFF.

J is TRBJ2-5 and V is TRBV6-2 or TRBV6-3, with D perhaps assigned TRBD1 or TRBD2 (7 bases each). Germline V CDR1 and CDR2: MNHEY, SVGEGT. Trimming shortened V by 5 bases and J by 4 bases, and 17 bases separated the two germline ends. CDR3 size: 15 residues. Here the CDR3 DNA reads TGTGCCAGCAGTCCACGAACAGGGGAGGGAGAGACCCAGTACTTC. It is translated as CASSPRTGEGETQYF.

This clonotype has a count of ten or more. J is TRBJ2-5 and V is TRBV6-5; 12 nucleotides align to TRBD2. Per germline, CDR1 MNHEY and CDR2 SVGAGI. V lost 8 bases, J lost 6 bases, and 10 bases stayed unmatched. The length of the CDR3 is 15 residues. Here the CDR3 DNA reads TGTGCCAGCTGGCCCTCCGGGACTAGCGGGCAGACCCAGTACTTC. Its translation is CASWPSGTSGQTQYF.